The 23 T cell receptor beta chains listed next were all sequenced from one sample in a study of blood T cell repertoires in COVID-19. This table comes from immunoSEQ multiplex PCR, and its TCRdb copy is limited to in-frame clones, with some not included. The sample consists of approximately 290,000 clones, about nine tenths of them appearing once. The sequenced sample consisted of peripheral blood. Receptor source: a man aged 18 to 29 with active or convalescent COVID-19.

This clone was observed a single time. The chain couples TRBV15 to TRBJ2-1; D perhaps matches TRBD2 (5 bases). The CDR3 contains 16 residues. Germline values: CDR1 LNHNV, CDR2 YYDKDF (reference sequence). V gave up 0 bases and J gave up 1 base, with 10 bases separating them. CDR3 coding DNA: TGTGCCACCAGCAGAGATTTGTCGGGGTCCTACAATGAGCAGTTCTTC. It encodes CATSRDLSGSYNEQFF.

This sequence joins TRBV28 and TRBJ1-4; the D gene is possibly TRBD1 (5 bases). Trimming left V 8 bases short and J 8 bases short, with 21 bases between. The V gene's germline CDR1 is MDHEN and CDR2 SYDVKM. The CDR3 length is 15 residues. CDR3 bases: TGTGCCAGCGCCCTTGTTGGCCACCCAGGGGAAAAACTGTTTTTT. Protein: CASALVGHPGEKLFF.

V is TRBV12-3 or TRBV12-4 and J is TRBJ1-6; D is unclear. V lost 5 bases and J lost 13, with 12 bases in between. The CDR3 runs 12 residues. The CDR3 sequence: CASSPTPIPLHF. The CDR3 DNA is TGTGCCAGCAGTCCAACACCGATCCCCCTCCACTTT.

The rearrangement joins TRBV28 to TRBJ1-2, with 9 nucleotides matching TRBD1. The germline V gene has CDR1 MDHEN and CDR2 SYDVKM. This CDR3 comprises 18 residues. V dropped 2 bases and J dropped 4; count of bases not matched to a gene: 14. The CDR3 sequence: CASSLTGGASVSPYGYTF. CDR3 coding DNA: TGTGCCAGCAGTTTAACAGGGGGCGCTTCCGTCTCCCCCTATGGCTACACCTTC.

This clone was found once. The chain has TRBV4-3 and TRBJ2-7, with a tentative D call TRBD2 (6 bases). The CDR3 totals 17 residues. Germline lookup yields CDR1 LGHNA and CDR2 YSLEER. Trimming took 0 bases from V and 4 from J, leaving 19 bases between them. The CDR3 region has the DNA TGCGCCAGCAGCCAAGAAGGGGCAGGGACTGGTTTATACGAGCAGTACTTC. This codes for CASSQEGAGTGLYEQYF.

The chain recombines TRBV5-8 with TRBJ1-3; tentatively, D is TRBD1 (6 bases). The CDR3 covers 15 residues. In germline, CDR1 is SGHTS, CDR2 YDEGEE. The ends were cut back, 0 bases at V and 3 bases at J, with 10 bases in the middle. CDR3 sequence: CASSLAGVVGNTIYF. The DNA of the CDR3 is TGTGCCAGCAGCTTGGCAGGGGTTGTTGGAAACACCATATATTTT.

The chain employs TRBV10-3 and TRBJ1-4, with D maybe TRBD1 (5 bases). This CDR3 spans 12 amino acids. V was shortened by 6 bases and J by 8 bases, with 10 bases between the two germline ends. Germline V lookup: CDR1 ENHRY, CDR2 SYGVKD. This CDR3 reads CAISQGREKLFF. As DNA, the CDR3 is TGTGCCATCAGCCAGGGTCGGGAAAAACTGTTTTTT.

CDR3 in DNA: TGTGCCAGCAGTTCGGGAACAGGGGGCGTAGCCGGGGAGCTGTTTTTT. It translates to CASSSGTGGVAGELFF. The genes are TRBV5-4 and TRBJ2-2; 9 bases match TRBD1. Per the germline V gene, CDR1 is SGHNT and CDR2 is YYREEE (reference sequence). The CDR3 has 16 amino acids. Losses at the gene ends were 5 bases for V and 6 bases for J; bases not matched to a gene: 11. Filled out from reference TRBV5-4 and TRBJ2-2, the complete variable domain reads ETGVTQSPTHLIKTRGQQVTLRCSSQSGHNTVSWYQQALGQGPQFIFQYYREEENGRGNFPPRFSGLQFPNYSSELNVNALELDDSALYLCASSSGTGGVAGELFFGEGSRLTVL.

The CDR3 DNA is TGCGCCAGCAGCTTGGCACTAGCGGAAGAGACCCAGTACTTC. This sequence encodes CASSLALAEETQYF. The chain combines TRBV5-1 with TRBJ2-5, with 8 bases lining up with TRBD2. The germline CDR1 and CDR2 sequences are SGHRS and YFSETQ. The CDR3 runs 14 residues. V shed 0 bases, J shed 3 bases, and the junction held 1 base outside the gene matches.

CDR3 coding DNA: TGCGCCAGCAGCGCGGGACAGGGATGGACTGAAGCTTTCTTT. Its translation: CASSAGQGWTEAFF. The V call is TRBV10-1, the J call TRBJ1-1; 9 positions agree with TRBD1. The ends lost 6 bases at V and 5 bases at J; junction bases unmatched: 7. This CDR3 has 14 residues. Germline CDR1 and CDR2: WNHNN and SYGVQD (reference sequence).

This chain links TRBV18 with TRBJ2-7; 8 positions agree with TRBD1. This CDR3 has 12 amino acids. V lost 6 bases and J lost 7; bases outside the gene matches: 5. The germline gives CDR1 KGHSH, CDR2 LQKENI. The CDR3 loop reads CASSQTGVEQYF. The CDR3 region has the DNA TGTGCCAGCTCGCAGACAGGGGTTGAGCAGTACTTC.

The chain recombines TRBV14 with TRBJ1-2; unclear D gene. Germline CDR1 is SGHDN and CDR2 is FVKESK. V lost 0 bases and J 0 bases, leaving 11 bases between the germline ends. The CDR3 is 16 amino acids. The CDR3 DNA reads TGTGCCAGCAGCCAAGAGAAATTGCGGTCTAACTATGGCTACACCTTC. Protein: CASSQEKLRSNYGYTF.

A single count supports this clone. Other DNA sequences in this specimen translate into the identical CDR3. This chain links TRBV2 with TRBJ2-7; a possible D gene is TRBD2 (6 bases). The germline V and J ends were trimmed by 4 bases and 3 bases, with 7 bases remaining between them. Germline CDR1 is SNHLY and CDR2 is FYNNEI. The CDR3 length is 12 residues. The CDR3 spells CASSAGLYEQYF. CDR3 DNA: TGTGCCAGCAGTGCGGGACTCTACGAGCAGTACTTC. Together with reference TRBV2 and TRBJ2-7, the CDR3 gives the full variable domain: EPEVTQTPSHQVTQMGQEVILRCVPISNHLYFYWYRQILGQKVEFLVSFYNNEISEKSEIFDDQFSVERPDGSNFTLKIRSTKLEDSAMYFCASSAGLYEQYFGPGTRLTVT.

As for this clone: The same CDR3 also results from other DNA sequences found in this sample. This rearrangement joins TRBV9 to TRBJ2-3, with D hard to call. The CDR3 runs to 13 residues. V was trimmed by 0 bases and J by 1 base, leaving 3 bases between them. Germline-derived CDR1 and CDR2 are SGDLS and YYNGEE. The CDR3 region has the DNA TGTGCCAGCAGCGTAGGAGGCACAGATACGCAGTATTTT. It specifies CASSVGGTDTQYF.

This clone has only a few counts. This sequence joins TRBV5-4 and TRBJ1-3, with D maybe TRBD1 (6 bases). The ends were cut back, 0 bases at V and 7 bases at J, with 8 bases in the middle. There are 13 residues in the CDR3. In germline, CDR1 is SGHNT, CDR2 YYREEE (reference sequence). The CDR3 sequence: CASSLAQGNTIYF. The CDR3 DNA reads as TGTGCCAGCAGCTTGGCGCAGGGGAACACCATATATTTT. The full variable domain, with the rest looked up from reference TRBV5-4 and TRBJ1-3, is ETGVTQSPTHLIKTRGQQVTLRCSSQSGHNTVSWYQQALGQGPQFIFQYYREEENGRGNFPPRFSGLQFPNYSSELNVNALELDDSALYLCASSLAQGNTIYFGEGSWLTVV.

This chain links TRBV6-2 or TRBV6-3 with TRBJ1-5; D not resolved. CDR3 length: 19 residues. Germline lookup yields CDR1 MNHEY and CDR2 SVGEGT. Trimming pared 4 bases from V and 0 bases from J, leaving 22 bases between. The CDR3 nucleotides are TGTGCCAGCAGTTCGGAGAGTCCTGATGTATTCTATAGCAATCAGCCCCAGCATTTT. Translation gives CASSSESPDVFYSNQPQHF.

The chain joins TRBV11-2 to TRBJ2-7; D gene ambiguous. The germline gives CDR1 SGHAT, CDR2 FQNNGV. Trimming took off 0 bases at V and 0 bases at J, with 9 bases between the two ends. The CDR3 has 15 amino acids. CDR3 sequence: CASSLEPSSSYEQYF. As DNA, the CDR3 is TGTGCCAGCAGCTTAGAGCCGTCCAGCTCCTACGAGCAGTACTTC.

The chain uses TRBV6-6 and TRBJ2-7, with 8 bases lining up with TRBD2. Looked up from germline, CDR1 is MNHNY and CDR2 is SVGAGI (reference sequence). V trimming: 4 bases; J trimming: 2 bases; junction bases outside the gene matches: 4. CDR3 length: 14 amino acids. The CDR3 DNA sequence: TGTGCCAGCAGTTTTCAAGCGGGGGCCTACGAGCAGTACTTC. It is translated as CASSFQAGAYEQYF.

The V gene is TRBV3-1 (or the pseudogene TRBV3-2), the J gene TRBJ2-3; D is unclear. The V end lost 1 base, the J end lost 4 bases, and 12 bases lay between the germline ends. The germline V gene has CDR1 LGHDT and CDR2 YNNKEL (reference sequence). This CDR3 region has 15 residues. CDR3 residues: CASSQASFEADTQYF. CDR3 DNA sequence: TGTGCCAGCAGCCAAGCCTCCTTTGAGGCAGATACGCAGTATTTT.

The chain links TRBV7-9 to TRBJ1-1; 8 nucleotides line up with TRBD1. The CDR3 is made up of 15 amino acids. The V segment lost 1 base and the J segment 2 bases; nucleotides outside the gene matches: 3. From germline, CDR1 is SEHNR and CDR2 FQNEAQ (reference sequence). CDR3 amino acids: CASSLGTGSNTEAFF. As DNA, the CDR3 is TGTGCCAGCAGCTTAGGGACAGGGAGCAACACTGAAGCTTTCTTT.

The CDR3 DNA is TGCGCCAGCAGCCAAGCGGGACAGACGCAAGAGACCCAGTACTTC. This gives the protein CASSQAGQTQETQYF. This rearrangement joins TRBV4-1 to TRBJ2-5; 7 bases match TRBD1. J was trimmed by 2 bases and V by 1 base; bases with no gene match: 4. The germline gives CDR1 MGHRA, CDR2 YSYEKL. The CDR3 has 15 residues.

The chain couples TRBV19 to TRBJ1-1; tentative D call: TRBD1 (5 bases). The CDR3 totals 16 residues. Germline V gives CDR1 LNHDA, CDR2 SQIVND (reference sequence). The V gene lost 4 bases and the J gene lost 5 bases, with 20 bases spanning the gap. The CDR3 sequence: CASSKDSSGGETEAFF. As DNA, the CDR3 is TGTGCCAGTAGTAAAGACAGTTCTGGCGGCGAGACTGAAGCTTTCTTT.

The chain carries TRBV5-4 and TRBJ2-7; 7 bases match TRBD1. Germline CDR1 SGHNT, CDR2 YYREEE (reference sequence). This CDR3 is built from 13 residues. The trim removed 4 bases at V and 3 bases at J, leaving 4 bases unmatched. CDR3 region: CASSRDRNYEQYF. Here the CDR3 DNA reads TGTGCCAGCAGCAGGGACAGAAACTACGAGCAGTACTTC. The whole variable domain, filled in from reference TRBV5-4 and TRBJ2-7, reads ETGVTQSPTHLIKTRGQQVTLRCSSQSGHNTVSWYQQALGQGPQFIFQYYREEENGRGNFPPRFSGLQFPNYSSELNVNALELDDSALYLCASSRDRNYEQYFGPGTRLTVT.